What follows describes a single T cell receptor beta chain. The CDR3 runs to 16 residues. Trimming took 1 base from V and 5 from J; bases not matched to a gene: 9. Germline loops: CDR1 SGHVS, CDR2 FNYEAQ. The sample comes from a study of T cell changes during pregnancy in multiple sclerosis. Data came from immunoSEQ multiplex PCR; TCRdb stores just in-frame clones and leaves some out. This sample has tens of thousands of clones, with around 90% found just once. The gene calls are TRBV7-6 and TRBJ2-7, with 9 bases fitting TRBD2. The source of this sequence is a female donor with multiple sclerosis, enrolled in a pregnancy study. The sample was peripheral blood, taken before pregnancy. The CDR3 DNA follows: TGTGCCAGCAGCTTAGGCGGGGGACAGCGGGGGGACGAGCAGTACTTC. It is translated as CASSLGGGQRGDEQYF.